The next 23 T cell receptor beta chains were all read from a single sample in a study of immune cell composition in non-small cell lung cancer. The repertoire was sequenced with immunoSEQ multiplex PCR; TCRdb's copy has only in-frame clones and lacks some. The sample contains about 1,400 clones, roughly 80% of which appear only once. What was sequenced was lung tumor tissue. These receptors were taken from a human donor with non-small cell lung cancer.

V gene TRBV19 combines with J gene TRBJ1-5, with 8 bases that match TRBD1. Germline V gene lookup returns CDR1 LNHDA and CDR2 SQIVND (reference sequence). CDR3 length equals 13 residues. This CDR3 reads CASGQGRDQPQHF. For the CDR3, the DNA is TGTGCGTCCGGACAGGGAAGGGATCAGCCCCAGCATTTT.

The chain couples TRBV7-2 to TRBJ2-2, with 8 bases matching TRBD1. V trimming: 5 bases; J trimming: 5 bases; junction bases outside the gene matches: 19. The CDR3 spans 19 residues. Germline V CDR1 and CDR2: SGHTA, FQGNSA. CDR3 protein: CASSQYRSGTGKETGELFF. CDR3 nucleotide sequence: TGTGCCAGCAGCCAATATAGAAGTGGGACAGGAAAAGAAACCGGGGAGCTGTTTTTT.

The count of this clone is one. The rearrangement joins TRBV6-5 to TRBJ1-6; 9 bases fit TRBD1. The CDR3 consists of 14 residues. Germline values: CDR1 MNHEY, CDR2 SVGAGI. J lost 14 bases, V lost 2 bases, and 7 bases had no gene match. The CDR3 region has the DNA TGTGCCAGCAGTTACGGGGGACAGGGTCAAACCCTCCACTTT. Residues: CASSYGGQGQTLHF.

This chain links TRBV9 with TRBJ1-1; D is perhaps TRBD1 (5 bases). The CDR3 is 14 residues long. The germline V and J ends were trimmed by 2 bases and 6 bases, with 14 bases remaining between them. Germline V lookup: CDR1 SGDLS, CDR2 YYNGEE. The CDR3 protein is CASSVLAGGAEAFF. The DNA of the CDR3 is TGTGCCAGCAGCGTCCTCGCCGGGGGGGCTGAAGCTTTCTTT.

The CDR3 bases are TGTGCCAGCAGCCGTTCCTCCCGGACAGGCTCCTACGAGCAGTACTTC. Translating it yields CASSRSSRTGSYEQYF. The chain joins TRBV7-8 to TRBJ2-7; 7 bases match TRBD1. The CDR3 runs 16 residues. J was trimmed by 0 bases and V by 5 bases; bases with no gene match: 10. The germline gives CDR1 SGHVS, CDR2 FQNEAQ.

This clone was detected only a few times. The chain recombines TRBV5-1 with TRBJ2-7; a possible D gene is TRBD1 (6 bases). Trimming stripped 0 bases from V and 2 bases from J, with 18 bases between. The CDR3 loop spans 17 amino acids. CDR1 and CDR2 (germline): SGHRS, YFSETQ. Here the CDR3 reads CASSLASGQPITYEQYF. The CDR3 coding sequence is TGCGCCAGCAGCTTGGCGTCTGGACAGCCTATAACCTACGAGCAGTACTTC.

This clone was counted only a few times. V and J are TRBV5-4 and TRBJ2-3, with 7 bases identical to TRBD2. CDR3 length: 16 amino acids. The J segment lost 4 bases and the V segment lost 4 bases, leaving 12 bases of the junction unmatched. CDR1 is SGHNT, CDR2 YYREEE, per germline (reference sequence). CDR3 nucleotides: TGTGCCAGCAGCCTGGGTGGCGGGGGATACCCAGATACGCAGTATTTT. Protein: CASSLGGGGYPDTQYF. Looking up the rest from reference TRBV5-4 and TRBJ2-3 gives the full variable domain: ETGVTQSPTHLIKTRGQQVTLRCSSQSGHNTVSWYQQALGQGPQFIFQYYREEENGRGNFPPRFSGLQFPNYSSELNVNALELDDSALYLCASSLGGGGYPDTQYFGPGTRLTVL.

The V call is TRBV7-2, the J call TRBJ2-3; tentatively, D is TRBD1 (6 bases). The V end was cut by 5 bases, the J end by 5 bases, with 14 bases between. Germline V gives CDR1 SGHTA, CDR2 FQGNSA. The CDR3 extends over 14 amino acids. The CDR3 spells CASSVTGSLDTQYF. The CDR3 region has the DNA TGTGCCAGCAGCGTAACAGGGTCTTTAGATACGCAGTATTTT.

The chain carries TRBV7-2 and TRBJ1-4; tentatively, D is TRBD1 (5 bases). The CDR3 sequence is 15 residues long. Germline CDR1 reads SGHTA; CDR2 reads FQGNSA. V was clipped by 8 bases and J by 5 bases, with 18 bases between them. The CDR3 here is CASQKGSGGNEKLFF. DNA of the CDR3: TGTGCCAGCCAAAAGGGGTCCGGGGGAAATGAAAAACTGTTTTTT.

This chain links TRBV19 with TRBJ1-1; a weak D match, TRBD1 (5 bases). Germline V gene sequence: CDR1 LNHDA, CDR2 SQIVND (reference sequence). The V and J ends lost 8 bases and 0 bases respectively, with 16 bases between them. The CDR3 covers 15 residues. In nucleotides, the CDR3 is TGTGCCAGTGAAGAGGGAGGGGCCCTGAACACTGAAGCTTTCTTT. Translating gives CASEEGGALNTEAFF.

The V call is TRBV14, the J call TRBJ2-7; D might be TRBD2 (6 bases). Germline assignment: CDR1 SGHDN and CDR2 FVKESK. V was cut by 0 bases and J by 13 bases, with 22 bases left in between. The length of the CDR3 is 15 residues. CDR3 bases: TGTGCCAGCAGCCAAGATGGGACTCCCCGGGGATCTCGTTACTTC. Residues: CASSQDGTPRGSRYF.

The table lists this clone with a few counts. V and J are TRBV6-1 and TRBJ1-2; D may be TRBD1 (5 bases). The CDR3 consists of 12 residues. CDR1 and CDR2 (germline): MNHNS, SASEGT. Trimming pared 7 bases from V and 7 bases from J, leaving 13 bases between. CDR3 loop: CASIEWGSGYTF. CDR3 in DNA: TGTGCCAGCATCGAGTGGGGCTCTGGCTACACCTTC.

DNA for the CDR3: TGTGCCAGCAGCCGTCTCCCCTCACAGAGTGAAGCTTTCTTT. Its protein is CASSRLPSQSEAFF. The rearrangement uses TRBV7-2 and TRBJ1-1; D unresolved. V lost 5 bases, J lost 7 bases, and 17 bases lay in between. The CDR3 is 14 residues long. Germline V gene lookup returns CDR1 SGHTA and CDR2 FQGNSA.

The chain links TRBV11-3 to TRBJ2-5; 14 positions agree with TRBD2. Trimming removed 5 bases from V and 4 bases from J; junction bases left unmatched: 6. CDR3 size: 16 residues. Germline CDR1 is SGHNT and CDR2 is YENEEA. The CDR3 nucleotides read TGTGCCAGCAGCACGGGACTAGCGGGAGCAGGAGAGACCCAGTACTTC. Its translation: CASSTGLAGAGETQYF.

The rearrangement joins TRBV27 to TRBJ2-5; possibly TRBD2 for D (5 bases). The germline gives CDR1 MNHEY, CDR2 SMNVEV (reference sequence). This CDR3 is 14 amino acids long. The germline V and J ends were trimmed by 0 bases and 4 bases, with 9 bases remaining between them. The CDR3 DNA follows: TGTGCCAGCAGTTTATCGAGAGGGCGAGAGACCCAGTACTTC. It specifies CASSLSRGRETQYF.

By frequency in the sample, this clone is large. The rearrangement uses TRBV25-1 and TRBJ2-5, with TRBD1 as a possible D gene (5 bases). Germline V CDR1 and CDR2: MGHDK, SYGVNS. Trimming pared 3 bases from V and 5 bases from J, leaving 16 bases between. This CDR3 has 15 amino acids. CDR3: CASSDGARQWETQYF. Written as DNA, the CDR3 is TGTGCCAGCAGTGATGGGGCCCGGCAGTGGGAGACCCAGTACTTC.

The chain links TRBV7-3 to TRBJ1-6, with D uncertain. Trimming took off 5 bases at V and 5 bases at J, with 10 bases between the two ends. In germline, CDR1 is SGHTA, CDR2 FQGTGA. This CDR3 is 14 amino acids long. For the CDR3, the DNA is TGTGCCAGCAGCCAGGCACTGAATAATTCACCCCTCCACTTT. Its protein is CASSQALNNSPLHF. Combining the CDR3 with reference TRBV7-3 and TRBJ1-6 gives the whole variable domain GAGVSQTPSNKVTEKGKYVELRCDPISGHTALYWYRQSLGQGPEFLIYFQGTGAADDSGLPNDRFFAVRPEGSVSTLKIQRTERGDSAVYLCASSQALNNSPLHFGNGTRLTVT.

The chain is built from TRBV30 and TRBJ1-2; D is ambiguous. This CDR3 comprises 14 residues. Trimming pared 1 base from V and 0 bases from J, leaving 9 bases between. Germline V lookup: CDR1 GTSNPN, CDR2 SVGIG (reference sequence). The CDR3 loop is CAWSGAAANYGYTF. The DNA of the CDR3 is TGTGCCTGGAGTGGCGCGGCGGCTAACTATGGCTACACCTTC.

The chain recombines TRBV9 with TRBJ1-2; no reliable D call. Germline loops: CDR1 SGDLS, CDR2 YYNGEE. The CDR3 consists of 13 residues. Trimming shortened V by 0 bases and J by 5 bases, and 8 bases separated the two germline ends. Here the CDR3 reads CASSVGQTYGYTF. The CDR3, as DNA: TGTGCCAGCAGCGTAGGGCAGACTTATGGCTACACCTTC.

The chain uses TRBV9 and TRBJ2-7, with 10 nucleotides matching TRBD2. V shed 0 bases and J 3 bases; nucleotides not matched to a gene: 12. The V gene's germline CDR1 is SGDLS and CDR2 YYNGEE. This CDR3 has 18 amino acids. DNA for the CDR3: TGTGCCAGCAGCGTAGCAGCTAGCGGGAGCGCCTGGGGCTACGAGCAGTACTTC. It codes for CASSVAASGSAWGYEQYF.

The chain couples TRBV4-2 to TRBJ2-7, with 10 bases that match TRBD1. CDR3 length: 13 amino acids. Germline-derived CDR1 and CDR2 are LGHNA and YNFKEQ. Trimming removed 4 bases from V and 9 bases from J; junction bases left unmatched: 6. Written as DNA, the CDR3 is TGTGCCAGCAGCCCGGGACAGGGGACGCTGCAGTACTTC. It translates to CASSPGQGTLQYF.

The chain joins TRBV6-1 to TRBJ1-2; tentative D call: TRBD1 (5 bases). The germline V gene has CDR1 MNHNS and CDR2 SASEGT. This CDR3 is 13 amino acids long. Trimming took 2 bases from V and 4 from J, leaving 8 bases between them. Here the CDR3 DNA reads TGTGCCAGCAGTGAACAGGGTACCTATGGCTACACCTTC. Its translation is CASSEQGTYGYTF.

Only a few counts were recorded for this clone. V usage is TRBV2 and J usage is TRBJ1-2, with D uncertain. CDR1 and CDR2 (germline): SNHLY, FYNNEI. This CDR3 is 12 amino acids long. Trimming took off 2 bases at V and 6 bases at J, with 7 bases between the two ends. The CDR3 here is CASSEPPDGYTF. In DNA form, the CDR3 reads TGTGCCAGCAGTGAACCCCCTGATGGCTACACCTTC.